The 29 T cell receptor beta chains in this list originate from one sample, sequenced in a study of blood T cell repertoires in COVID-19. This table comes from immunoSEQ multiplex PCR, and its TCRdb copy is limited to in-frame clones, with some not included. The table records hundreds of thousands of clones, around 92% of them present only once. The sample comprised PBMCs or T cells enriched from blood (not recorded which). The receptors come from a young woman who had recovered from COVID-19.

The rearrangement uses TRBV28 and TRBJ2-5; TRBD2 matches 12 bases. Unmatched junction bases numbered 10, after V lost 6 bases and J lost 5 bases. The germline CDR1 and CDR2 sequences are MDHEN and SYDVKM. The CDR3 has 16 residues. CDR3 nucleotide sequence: TGTGCCAGCAGCCCTAACCTAGCGGGAGGGGGGGAGACCCAGTACTTC. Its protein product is CASSPNLAGGGETQYF.

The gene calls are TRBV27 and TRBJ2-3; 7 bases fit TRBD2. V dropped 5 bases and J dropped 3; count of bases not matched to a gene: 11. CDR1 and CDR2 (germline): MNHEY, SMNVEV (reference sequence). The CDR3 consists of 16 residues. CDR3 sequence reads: CASSQAAGVSTDTQYF. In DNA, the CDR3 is TGTGCCAGCAGTCAGGCGGCGGGAGTTAGTACAGATACGCAGTATTTT.

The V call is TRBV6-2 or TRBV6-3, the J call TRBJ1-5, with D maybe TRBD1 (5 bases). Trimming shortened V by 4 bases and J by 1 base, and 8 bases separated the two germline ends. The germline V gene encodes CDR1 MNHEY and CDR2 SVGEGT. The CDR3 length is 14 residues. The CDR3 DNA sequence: TGTGCCAGCAGTTGGGACTCGAGCAATCAGCCCCAGCATTTT. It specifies CASSWDSSNQPQHF.

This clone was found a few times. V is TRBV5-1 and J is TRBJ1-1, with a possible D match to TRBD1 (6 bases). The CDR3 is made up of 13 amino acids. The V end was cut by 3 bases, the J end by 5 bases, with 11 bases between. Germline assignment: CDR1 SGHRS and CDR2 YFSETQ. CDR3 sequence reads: CASSSGHQTEAFF. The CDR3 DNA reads TGCGCCAGCAGCTCGGGACATCAGACTGAAGCTTTCTTT.

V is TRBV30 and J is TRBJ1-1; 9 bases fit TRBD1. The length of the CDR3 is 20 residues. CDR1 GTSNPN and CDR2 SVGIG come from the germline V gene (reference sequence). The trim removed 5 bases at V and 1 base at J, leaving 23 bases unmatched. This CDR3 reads CAWGRSFYGTGTSANTEAFF. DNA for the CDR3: TGTGCCTGGGGGAGGAGTTTTTACGGGACAGGGACTTCTGCGAACACTGAAGCTTTCTTT.

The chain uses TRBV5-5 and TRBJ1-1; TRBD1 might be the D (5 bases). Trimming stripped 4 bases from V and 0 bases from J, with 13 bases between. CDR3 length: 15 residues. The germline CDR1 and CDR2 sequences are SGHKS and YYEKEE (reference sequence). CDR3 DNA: TGTGCCAGCAGCCCAATAACAGGTCTGAACACTGAAGCTTTCTTT. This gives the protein CASSPITGLNTEAFF.

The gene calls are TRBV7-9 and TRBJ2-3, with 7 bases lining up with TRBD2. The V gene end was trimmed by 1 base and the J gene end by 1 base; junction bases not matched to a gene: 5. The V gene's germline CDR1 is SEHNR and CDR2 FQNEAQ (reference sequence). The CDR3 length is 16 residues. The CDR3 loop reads CASSLVREGGTDTQYF. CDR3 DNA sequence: TGTGCCAGCAGCTTAGTGAGGGAGGGCGGCACAGATACGCAGTATTTT.

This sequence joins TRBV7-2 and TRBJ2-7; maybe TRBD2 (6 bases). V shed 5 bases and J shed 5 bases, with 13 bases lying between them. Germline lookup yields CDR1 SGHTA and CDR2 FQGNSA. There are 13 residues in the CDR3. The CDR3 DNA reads TGTGCCAGCAGCGTCCTAGCGCGCAACGAGCAGTACTTC. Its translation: CASSVLARNEQYF.

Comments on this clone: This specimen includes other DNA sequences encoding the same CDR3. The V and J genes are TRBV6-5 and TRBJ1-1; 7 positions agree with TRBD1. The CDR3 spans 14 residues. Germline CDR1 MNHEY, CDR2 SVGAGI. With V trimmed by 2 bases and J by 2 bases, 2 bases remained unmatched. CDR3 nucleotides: TGTGCCAGCAGTTACCCAGGGGGTAACACTGAAGCTTTCTTT. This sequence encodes CASSYPGGNTEAFF.

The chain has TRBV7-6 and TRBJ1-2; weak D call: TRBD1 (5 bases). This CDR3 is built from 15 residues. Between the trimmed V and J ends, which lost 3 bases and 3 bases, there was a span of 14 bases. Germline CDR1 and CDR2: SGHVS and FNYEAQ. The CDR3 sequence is CASSLSNAGHYGYTF. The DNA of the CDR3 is TGTGCCAGCAGCTTGTCGAATGCAGGGCACTATGGCTACACCTTC.

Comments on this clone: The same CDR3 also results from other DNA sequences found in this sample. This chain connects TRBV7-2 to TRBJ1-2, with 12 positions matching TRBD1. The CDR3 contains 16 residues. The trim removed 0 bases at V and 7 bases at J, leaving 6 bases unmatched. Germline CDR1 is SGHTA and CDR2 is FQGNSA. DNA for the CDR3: TGTGCCAGCAGCTTAGCAACGGGACAGGGGGCGGGTGGCTACACCTTC. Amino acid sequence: CASSLATGQGAGGYTF.

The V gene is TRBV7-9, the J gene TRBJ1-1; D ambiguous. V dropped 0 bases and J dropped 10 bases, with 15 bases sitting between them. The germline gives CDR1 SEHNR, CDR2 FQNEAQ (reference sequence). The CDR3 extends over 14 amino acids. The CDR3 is CASSLAGTGTVAFF. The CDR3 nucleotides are TGTGCCAGCAGCTTAGCGGGCACGGGAACCGTAGCTTTCTTT.

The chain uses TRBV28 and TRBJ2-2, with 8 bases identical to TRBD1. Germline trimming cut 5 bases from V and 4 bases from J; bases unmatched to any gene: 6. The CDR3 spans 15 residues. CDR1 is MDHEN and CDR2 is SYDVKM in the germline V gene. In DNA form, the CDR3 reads TGTGCCAGCAGTGTAACAGGGGGGAGCACCGGGGAGCTGTTTTTT. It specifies CASSVTGGSTGELFF.

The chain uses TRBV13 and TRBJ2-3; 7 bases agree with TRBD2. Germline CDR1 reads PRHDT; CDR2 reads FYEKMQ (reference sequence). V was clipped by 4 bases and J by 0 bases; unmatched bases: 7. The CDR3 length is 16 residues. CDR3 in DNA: TGTGCCAGCAGCTCGCGACTAGCCGTCAGCACAGATACGCAGTATTTT. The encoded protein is CASSSRLAVSTDTQYF.

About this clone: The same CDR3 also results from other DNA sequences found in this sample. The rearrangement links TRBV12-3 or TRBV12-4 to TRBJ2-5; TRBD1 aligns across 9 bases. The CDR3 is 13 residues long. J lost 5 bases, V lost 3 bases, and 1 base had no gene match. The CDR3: CASSLGQGETQYF. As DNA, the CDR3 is TGTGCCAGCAGTTTGGGACAGGGCGAGACCCAGTACTTC.

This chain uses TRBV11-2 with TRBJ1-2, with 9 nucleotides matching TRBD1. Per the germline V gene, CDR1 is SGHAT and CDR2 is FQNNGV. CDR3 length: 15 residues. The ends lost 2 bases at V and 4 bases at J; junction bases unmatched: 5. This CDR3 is CASSLNTGGSYGYTF. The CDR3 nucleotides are TGTGCCAGCAGCTTAAATACAGGGGGCAGCTATGGCTACACCTTC. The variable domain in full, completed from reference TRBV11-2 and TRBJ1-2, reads EAGVAQSPRYKIIEKRQSVAFWCNPISGHATLYWYQQILGQGPKLLIQFQNNGVVDDSQLPKDRFSAERLKGVDSTLKIQPAKLEDSAVYLCASSLNTGGSYGYTFGSGTRLTVV.

The CDR3 here is CASRGGGYTF. CDR3 DNA sequence: TGTGCCAGCAGAGGAGGTGGCTACACCTTC. This chain joins TRBV2 and TRBJ1-2; D unclear. V lost 6 bases, J lost 7 bases, and 6 bases lay in between. Germline CDR1 is SNHLY and CDR2 is FYNNEI. The CDR3 runs 10 residues.

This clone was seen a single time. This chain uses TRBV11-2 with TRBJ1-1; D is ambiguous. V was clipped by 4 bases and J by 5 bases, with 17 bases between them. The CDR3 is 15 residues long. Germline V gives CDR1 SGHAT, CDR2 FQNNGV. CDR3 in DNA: TGTGCCAGCAGCTCTGGGCGGGCGTTGTGGACTGAAGCTTTCTTT. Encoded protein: CASSSGRALWTEAFF.

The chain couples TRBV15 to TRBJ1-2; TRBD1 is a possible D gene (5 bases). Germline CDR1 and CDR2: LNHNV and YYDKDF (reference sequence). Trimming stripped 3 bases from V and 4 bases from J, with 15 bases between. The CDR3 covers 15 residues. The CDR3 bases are TGTGCCACCAGCAGTCCCGGGGGAGCTAGCTATGGCTACACCTTC. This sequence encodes CATSSPGGASYGYTF.

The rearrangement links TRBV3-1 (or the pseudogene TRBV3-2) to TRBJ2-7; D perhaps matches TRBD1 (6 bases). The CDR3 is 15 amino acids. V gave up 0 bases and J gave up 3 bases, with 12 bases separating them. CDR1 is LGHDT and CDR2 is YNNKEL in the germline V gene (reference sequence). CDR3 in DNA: TGTGCCAGCAGCCAAGAAACAGGGATGGGCTACGAGCAGTACTTC. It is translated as CASSQETGMGYEQYF.

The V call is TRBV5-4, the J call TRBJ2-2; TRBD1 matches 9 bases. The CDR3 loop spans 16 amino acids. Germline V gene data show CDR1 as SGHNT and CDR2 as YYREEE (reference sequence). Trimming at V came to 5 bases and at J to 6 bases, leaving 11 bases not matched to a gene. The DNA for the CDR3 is TGTGCCAGCAGTTCTCCTCCGGGACAGGGATCCGGGGAGCTGTTTTTT. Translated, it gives CASSSPPGQGSGELFF.

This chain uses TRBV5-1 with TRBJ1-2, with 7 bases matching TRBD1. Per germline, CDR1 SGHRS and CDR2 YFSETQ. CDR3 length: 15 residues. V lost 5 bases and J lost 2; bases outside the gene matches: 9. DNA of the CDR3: TGCGCCAGCAGATCTACGGACAGGCTGAACTATGGCTACACCTTC. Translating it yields CASRSTDRLNYGYTF. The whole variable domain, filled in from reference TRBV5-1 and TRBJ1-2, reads KAGVTQTPRYLIKTRGQQVTLSCSPISGHRSVSWYQQTPGQGLQFLFEYFSETQRNKGNFPGRFSGRQFSNSRSEMNVSTLELGDSALYLCASRSTDRLNYGYTFGSGTRLTVV.

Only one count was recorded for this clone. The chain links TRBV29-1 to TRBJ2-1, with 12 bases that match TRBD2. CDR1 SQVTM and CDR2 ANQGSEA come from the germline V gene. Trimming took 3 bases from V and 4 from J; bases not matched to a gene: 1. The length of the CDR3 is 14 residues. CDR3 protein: CSVDGLAGYNEQFF. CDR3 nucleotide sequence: TGCAGCGTTGATGGACTAGCGGGATACAATGAGCAGTTCTTC.

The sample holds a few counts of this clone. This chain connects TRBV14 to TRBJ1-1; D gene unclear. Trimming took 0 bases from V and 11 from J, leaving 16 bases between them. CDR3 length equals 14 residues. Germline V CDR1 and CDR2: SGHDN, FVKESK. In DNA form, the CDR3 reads TGTGCCAGCAGCCAAGAAGCGGGTCTAAGGCGGGCTTTCTTT. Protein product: CASSQEAGLRRAFF.

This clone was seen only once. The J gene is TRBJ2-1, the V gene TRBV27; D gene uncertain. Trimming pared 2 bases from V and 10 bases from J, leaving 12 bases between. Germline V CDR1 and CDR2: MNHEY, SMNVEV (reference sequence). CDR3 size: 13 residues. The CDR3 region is CASSLMPVREQFF. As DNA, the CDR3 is TGTGCCAGCAGTTTAATGCCAGTCAGGGAGCAGTTCTTC.

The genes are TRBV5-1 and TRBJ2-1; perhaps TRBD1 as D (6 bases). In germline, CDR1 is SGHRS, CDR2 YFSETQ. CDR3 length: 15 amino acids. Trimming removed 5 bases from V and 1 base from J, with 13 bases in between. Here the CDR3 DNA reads TGCGCCAGCAGGTCTCAGGGGATGTCCTACAATGAGCAGTTCTTC. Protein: CASRSQGMSYNEQFF.

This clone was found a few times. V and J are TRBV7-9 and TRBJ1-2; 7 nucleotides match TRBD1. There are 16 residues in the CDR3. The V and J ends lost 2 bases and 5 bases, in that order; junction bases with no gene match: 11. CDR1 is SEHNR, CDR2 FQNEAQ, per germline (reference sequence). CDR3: CASSLLGTDTFYGYTF. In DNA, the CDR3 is TGTGCCAGCAGCTTATTAGGGACAGATACTTTTTATGGCTACACCTTC. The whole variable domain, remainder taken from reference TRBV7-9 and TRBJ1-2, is DTGVSQNPRHKITKRGQNVTFRCDPISEHNRLYWYRQTLGQGPEFLTYFQNEAQLEKSRLLSDRFSAERPKGSFSTLEIQRTEQGDSAMYLCASSLLGTDTFYGYTFGSGTRLTVV.

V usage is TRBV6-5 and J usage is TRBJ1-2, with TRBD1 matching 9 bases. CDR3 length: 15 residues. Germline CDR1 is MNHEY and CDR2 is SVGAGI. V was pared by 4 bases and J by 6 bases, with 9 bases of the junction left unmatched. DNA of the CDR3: TGTGCCAGCAGTTCAACTCGACAGGGGGGGGATGGCTACACCTTC. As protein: CASSSTRQGGDGYTF.

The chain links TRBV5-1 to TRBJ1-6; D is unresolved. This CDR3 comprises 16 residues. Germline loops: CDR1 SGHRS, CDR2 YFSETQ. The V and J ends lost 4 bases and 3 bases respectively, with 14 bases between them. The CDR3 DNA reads TGCGCCAGCAGCCCCCTAGGCAGCAACTATAATTCACCCCTCCACTTT. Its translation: CASSPLGSNYNSPLHF.